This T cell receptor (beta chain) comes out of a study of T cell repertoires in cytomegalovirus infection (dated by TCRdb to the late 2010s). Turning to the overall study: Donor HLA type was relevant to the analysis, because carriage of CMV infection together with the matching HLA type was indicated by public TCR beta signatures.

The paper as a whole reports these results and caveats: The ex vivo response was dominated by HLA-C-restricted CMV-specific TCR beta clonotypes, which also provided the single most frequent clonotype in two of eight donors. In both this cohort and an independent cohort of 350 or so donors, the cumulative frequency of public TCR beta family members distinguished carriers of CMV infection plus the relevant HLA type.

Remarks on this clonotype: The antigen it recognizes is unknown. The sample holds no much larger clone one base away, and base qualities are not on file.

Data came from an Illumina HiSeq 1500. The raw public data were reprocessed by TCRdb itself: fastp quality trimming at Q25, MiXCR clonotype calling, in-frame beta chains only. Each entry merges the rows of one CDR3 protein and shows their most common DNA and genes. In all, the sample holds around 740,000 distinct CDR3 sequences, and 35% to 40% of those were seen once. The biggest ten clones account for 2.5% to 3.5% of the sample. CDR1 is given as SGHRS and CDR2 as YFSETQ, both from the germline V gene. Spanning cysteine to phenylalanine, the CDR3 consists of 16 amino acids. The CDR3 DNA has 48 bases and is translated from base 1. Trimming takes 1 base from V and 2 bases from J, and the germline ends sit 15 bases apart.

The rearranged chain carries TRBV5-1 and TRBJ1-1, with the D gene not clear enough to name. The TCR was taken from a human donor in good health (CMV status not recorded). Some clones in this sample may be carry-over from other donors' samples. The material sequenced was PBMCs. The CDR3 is CASSLLGRNHNTEAFF. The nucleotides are TGCGCCAGCAGCTTGCTGGGTCGCAACCATAACACTGAAGCTTTCTTT.